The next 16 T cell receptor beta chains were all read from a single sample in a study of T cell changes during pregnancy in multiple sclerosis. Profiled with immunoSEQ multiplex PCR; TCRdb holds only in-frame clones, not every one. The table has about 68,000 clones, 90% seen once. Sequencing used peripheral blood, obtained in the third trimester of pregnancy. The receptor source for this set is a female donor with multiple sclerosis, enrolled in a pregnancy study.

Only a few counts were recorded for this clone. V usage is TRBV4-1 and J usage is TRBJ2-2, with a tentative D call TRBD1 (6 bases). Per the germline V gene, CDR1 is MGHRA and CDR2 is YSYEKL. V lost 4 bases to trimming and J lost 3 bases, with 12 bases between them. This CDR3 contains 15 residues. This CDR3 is CASSPRDTYTGELFF. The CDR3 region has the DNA TGCGCCAGCAGCCCTCGGGACACTTACACCGGGGAGCTGTTTTTT.

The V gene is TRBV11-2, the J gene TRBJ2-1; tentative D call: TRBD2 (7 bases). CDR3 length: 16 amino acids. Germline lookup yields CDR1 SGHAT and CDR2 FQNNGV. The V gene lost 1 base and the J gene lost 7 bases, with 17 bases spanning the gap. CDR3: CASSLAPWGGQNEQFF. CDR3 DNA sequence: TGTGCCAGCAGCTTAGCCCCCTGGGGGGGCCAGAATGAGCAGTTCTTC. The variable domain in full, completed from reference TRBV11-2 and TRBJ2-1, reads EAGVAQSPRYKIIEKRQSVAFWCNPISGHATLYWYQQILGQGPKLLIQFQNNGVVDDSQLPKDRFSAERLKGVDSTLKIQPAKLEDSAVYLCASSLAPWGGQNEQFFGPGTRLTVL.

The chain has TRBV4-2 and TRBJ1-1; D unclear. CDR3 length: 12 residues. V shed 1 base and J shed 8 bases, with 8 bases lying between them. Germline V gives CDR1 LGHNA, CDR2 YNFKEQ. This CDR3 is CASSQGGREAFF. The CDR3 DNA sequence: TGTGCCAGCAGCCAAGGCGGCAGAGAAGCTTTCTTT.

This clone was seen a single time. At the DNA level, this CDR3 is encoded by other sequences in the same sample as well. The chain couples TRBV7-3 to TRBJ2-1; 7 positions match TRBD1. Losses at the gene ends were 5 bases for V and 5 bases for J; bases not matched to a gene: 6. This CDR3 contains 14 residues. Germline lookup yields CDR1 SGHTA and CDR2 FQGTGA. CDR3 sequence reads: CASSPTTGNNEQFF. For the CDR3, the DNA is TGTGCCAGCAGCCCGACGACAGGGAACAATGAGCAGTTCTTC.

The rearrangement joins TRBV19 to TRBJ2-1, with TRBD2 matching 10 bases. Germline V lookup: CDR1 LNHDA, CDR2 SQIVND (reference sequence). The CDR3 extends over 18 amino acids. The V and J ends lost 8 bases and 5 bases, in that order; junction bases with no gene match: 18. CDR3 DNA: TGTGCCAGTTCCACTAGACGCGTACTAGCGGGGCCAAACAATGAGCAGTTCTTC. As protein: CASSTRRVLAGPNNEQFF. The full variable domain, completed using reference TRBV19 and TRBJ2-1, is DGGITQSPKYLFRKEGQNVTLSCEQNLNHDAMYWYRQDPGQGLRLIYYSQIVNDFQKGDIAEGYSVSREKKESFPLTVTSAQKNPTAFYLCASSTRRVLAGPNNEQFFGPGTRLTVL.

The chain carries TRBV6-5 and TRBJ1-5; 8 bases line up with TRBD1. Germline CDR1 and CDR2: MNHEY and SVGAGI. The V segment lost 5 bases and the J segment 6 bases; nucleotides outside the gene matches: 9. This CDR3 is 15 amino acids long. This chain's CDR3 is CASSPGQGIGQPQHF. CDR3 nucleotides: TGTGCCAGCAGTCCCGGACAGGGTATAGGTCAGCCCCAGCATTTT.

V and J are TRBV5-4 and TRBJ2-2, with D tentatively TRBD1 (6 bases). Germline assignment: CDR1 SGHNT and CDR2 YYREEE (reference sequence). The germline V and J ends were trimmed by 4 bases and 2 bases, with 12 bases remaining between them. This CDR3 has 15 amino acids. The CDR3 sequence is CASSARTANTGELFF. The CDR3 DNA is TGTGCCAGCAGCGCTCGGACAGCCAACACCGGGGAGCTGTTTTTT.

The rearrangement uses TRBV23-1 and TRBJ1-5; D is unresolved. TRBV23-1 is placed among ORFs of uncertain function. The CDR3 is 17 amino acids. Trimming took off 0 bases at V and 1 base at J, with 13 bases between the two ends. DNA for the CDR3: TGCGCCAGCAGTCAATCACGCGGGGTAACCAGCAATCAGCCCCAGCATTTT. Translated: CASSQSRGVTSNQPQHF.

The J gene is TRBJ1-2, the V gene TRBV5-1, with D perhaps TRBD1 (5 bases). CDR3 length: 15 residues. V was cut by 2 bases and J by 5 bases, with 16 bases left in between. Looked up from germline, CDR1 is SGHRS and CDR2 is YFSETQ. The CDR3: CASSFESSGRYGYTF. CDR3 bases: TGCGCCAGCAGCTTTGAATCCTCAGGGAGGTATGGCTACACCTTC.

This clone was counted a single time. The DNA for the CDR3 is TGTGCCACCCCCCCTTCGTTTTCTTATACCGGGGAGCTGTTTTTT. This sequence encodes CATPPSFSYTGELFF. The chain uses TRBV7-8 and TRBJ2-2; D gene uncertain. The V end lost 10 bases, the J end lost 5 bases, and 20 bases lay between the germline ends. The CDR3 loop spans 15 amino acids. Germline V gene data show CDR1 as SGHVS and CDR2 as FQNEAQ.

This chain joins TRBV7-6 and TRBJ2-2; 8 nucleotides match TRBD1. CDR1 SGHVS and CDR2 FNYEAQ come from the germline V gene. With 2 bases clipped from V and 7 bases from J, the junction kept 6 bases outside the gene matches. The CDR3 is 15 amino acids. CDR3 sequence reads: CASSLTPGQVGELFF. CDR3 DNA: TGTGCCAGCAGCTTAACCCCGGGACAGGTCGGGGAGCTGTTTTTT.

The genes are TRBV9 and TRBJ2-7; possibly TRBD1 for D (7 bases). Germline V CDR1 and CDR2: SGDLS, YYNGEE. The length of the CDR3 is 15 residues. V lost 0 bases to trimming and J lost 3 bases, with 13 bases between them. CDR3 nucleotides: TGTGCCAGCAGCGTAGGCCAGGGGGGACTCTACGAGCAGTACTTC. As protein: CASSVGQGGLYEQYF.

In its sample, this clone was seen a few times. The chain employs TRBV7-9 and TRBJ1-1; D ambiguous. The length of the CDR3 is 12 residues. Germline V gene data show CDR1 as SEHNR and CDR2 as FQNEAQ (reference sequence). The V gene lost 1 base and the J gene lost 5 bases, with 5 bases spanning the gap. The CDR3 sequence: CASSLVETEAFF. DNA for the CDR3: TGTGCCAGCAGCTTAGTGGAGACTGAAGCTTTCTTT.

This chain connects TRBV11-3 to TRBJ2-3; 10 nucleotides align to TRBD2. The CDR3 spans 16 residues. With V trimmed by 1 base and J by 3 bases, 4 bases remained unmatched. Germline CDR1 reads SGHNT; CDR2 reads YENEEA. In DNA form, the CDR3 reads TGTGCCAGCAGCTTAGTCTCTAGCGGGAGAACAGATACGCAGTATTTT. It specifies CASSLVSSGRTDTQYF. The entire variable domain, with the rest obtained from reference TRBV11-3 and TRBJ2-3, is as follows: EAGVVQSPRYKIIEKKQPVAFWCNPISGHNTLYWYLQNLGQGPELLIRYENEEAVDDSQLPKDRFSAERLKGVDSTLKIQPAELGDSAVYLCASSLVSSGRTDTQYFGPGTRLTVL.

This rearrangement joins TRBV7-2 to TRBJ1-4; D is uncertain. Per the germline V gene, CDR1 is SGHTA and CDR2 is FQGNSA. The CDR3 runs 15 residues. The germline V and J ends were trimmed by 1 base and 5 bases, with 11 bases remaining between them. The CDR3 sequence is CASSLVGVRNEKLFF. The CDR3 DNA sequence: TGTGCCAGCAGCTTAGTGGGCGTTCGGAATGAAAAACTGTTTTTT.

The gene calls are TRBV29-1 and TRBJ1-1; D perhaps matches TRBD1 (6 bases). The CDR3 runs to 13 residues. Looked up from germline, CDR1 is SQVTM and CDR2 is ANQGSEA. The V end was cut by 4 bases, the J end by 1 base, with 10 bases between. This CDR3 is CSVVGQTNTEAFF. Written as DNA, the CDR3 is TGCAGCGTTGTTGGACAGACGAACACTGAAGCTTTCTTT. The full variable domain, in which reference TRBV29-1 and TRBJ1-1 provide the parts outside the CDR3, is SAVISQKPSRDICQRGTSLTIQCQVDSQVTMMFWYRQQPGQSLTLIATANQGSEATYESGFVIDKFPISRPNLTFSTLTVSNMSPEDSSIYLCSVVGQTNTEAFFGQGTRLTVV.